A single sample gave rise to the 32 T cell receptor beta chains below, sequenced in a study of blood T cell repertoires in COVID-19. Here immunoSEQ multiplex PCR was the method, and the copy in TCRdb shows in-frame clones only, minus some. This sample yields 250,000 to 350,000 clones, of which around 88% are seen a single time; about 1.2% belongs to the top ten. The sample taken for sequencing was peripheral blood. These receptors were collected from a woman in her forties or fifties with acute or convalescent COVID-19.

The gene calls are TRBV5-4 and TRBJ2-5; 8 bases are shared with TRBD2. The CDR3 consists of 15 residues. The junction had 9 bases not matched to a gene; V was cut back by 4 bases and J by 4 bases. Per the germline V gene, CDR1 is SGHNT and CDR2 is YYREEE (reference sequence). The CDR3 spells CASSRDPSGGETQYF. For the CDR3, the DNA is TGTGCCAGCAGCCGGGACCCAAGCGGGGGAGAGACCCAGTACTTC.

This clone was counted a single time. The chain has TRBV20-1 and TRBJ2-2; D uncertain. CDR3 length: 10 amino acids. Germline CDR1 is DFQATT and CDR2 is SNEGSKA (reference sequence). V was pared by 6 bases and J by 4 bases, with 3 bases between. Here the CDR3 reads CSASTGELFF. CDR3 in DNA: TGCAGTGCCTCCACCGGGGAGCTGTTTTTT.

The V call is TRBV24-1, the J call TRBJ2-3; D is uncertain. Germline CDR1 is KGHDR and CDR2 is SFDVKD. The CDR3 spans 14 residues. V lost 10 bases and J 0 bases, leaving 13 bases between the germline ends. This CDR3 reads CATKGSTSTDTQYF. CDR3 bases: TGTGCCACTAAAGGATCGACTAGCACAGATACGCAGTATTTT.

The rearrangement links TRBV27 to TRBJ1-4, with D perhaps matching TRBD1 (6 bases). Trimming stripped 6 bases from V and 6 bases from J, with 14 bases between. Germline lookup yields CDR1 MNHEY and CDR2 SMNVEV (reference sequence). The CDR3 runs to 14 residues. CDR3 coding DNA: TGTGCCAGCAGCCTAGGAGGGGGGGATGAAAAACTGTTTTTT. Protein: CASSLGGGDEKLFF.

The V call is TRBV2, the J call TRBJ2-7, with 14 bases aligning to TRBD2. V was clipped by 0 bases and J by 2 bases; unmatched bases: 9. The CDR3 consists of 19 residues. Germline CDR1 SNHLY, CDR2 FYNNEI. The CDR3 loop reads CASSEAFPGLAGVTYEQYV. The CDR3 region has the DNA TGTGCCAGCAGTGAAGCCTTCCCGGGACTAGCGGGGGTCACCTACGAGCAGTACGTC.

The chain links TRBV27 to TRBJ2-1, with 7 bases matching TRBD1. This CDR3 is 12 amino acids long. CDR1 MNHEY and CDR2 SMNVEV come from the germline V gene (reference sequence). The CDR3 coding sequence is TGTACCACGGGACAGATCTACAATGAGCAGTTCTTC. Protein product: CTTGQIYNEQFF.

The rearrangement joins TRBV5-4 to TRBJ2-3; possible D gene TRBD2, 6 bases. The CDR3 sequence is 16 residues long. The germline V and J ends were trimmed by 0 bases and 4 bases, with 15 bases remaining between them. Germline loops: CDR1 SGHNT, CDR2 YYREEE (reference sequence). CDR3 protein: CASSLESSDLADTQYF. As DNA, the CDR3 is TGTGCCAGCAGCTTGGAGTCTAGCGATTTGGCAGATACGCAGTATTTT.

CDR3 nucleotide sequence: TGTGCCAGCAGCTTAGCGGGAGGTTCAGATACGCAGTATTTT. It yields the protein CASSLAGGSDTQYF. J is TRBJ2-3 and V is TRBV7-2; weak D call: TRBD2 (6 bases). Germline loops: CDR1 SGHTA, CDR2 FQGNSA. V gave up 0 bases and J gave up 4 bases, with 8 bases separating them. The CDR3 covers 14 residues.

The rearrangement links TRBV30 to TRBJ1-6, with 10 bases lining up with TRBD1. The germline gives CDR1 GTSNPN, CDR2 SVGIG (reference sequence). The V segment lost 5 bases and the J segment 8 bases; nucleotides outside the gene matches: 6. This CDR3 is 14 amino acids long. The CDR3 is CAWLPGQGYSPLHF. Here the CDR3 DNA reads TGTGCCTGGTTACCGGGACAGGGGTATTCACCCCTCCACTTT.

The V gene is TRBV4-3, the J gene TRBJ2-5; 12 bases agree with TRBD2. Trimming cost V 0 bases and J 4 bases; bases outside gene matches: 3. Germline V CDR1 and CDR2: LGHNA, YSLEER. The CDR3 is 16 residues long. CDR3 DNA sequence: TGCGCCAGCAGCCAAGATTCACTAGCGGGAGGAGAGACCCAGTACTTC. Translation gives CASSQDSLAGGETQYF.

V is TRBV3-1 (or the pseudogene TRBV3-2) and J is TRBJ1-3; D gene unclear. CDR1 and CDR2 from the germline V gene are LGHDT and YNNKEL (reference sequence). CDR3 length: 12 amino acids. The germline V and J ends were trimmed by 5 bases and 4 bases, with 6 bases remaining between them. The CDR3 nucleotides are TGTGCCAGCAGCGGAGAGGGAAACACCATATATTTT. Translation: CASSGEGNTIYF.

The rearrangement joins TRBV6-2 or TRBV6-3 to TRBJ2-7; 8 bases agree with TRBD1. Per the germline V gene, CDR1 is MNHEY and CDR2 is SVGEGT. The J segment lost 3 bases and the V segment lost 4 bases, leaving 11 bases of the junction unmatched. The CDR3 runs to 16 residues. The CDR3 here is CASSSHEGTGNYEQYF. The CDR3, as DNA: TGTGCCAGCAGTTCCCATGAAGGGACAGGTAACTACGAGCAGTACTTC.

V gene TRBV28 combines with J gene TRBJ1-1; D uncertain. Trimming stripped 9 bases from V and 5 bases from J, with 10 bases between. The CDR3 has 11 residues. CDR1 and CDR2 from the germline V gene are MDHEN and SYDVKM. The DNA of the CDR3 is TGTGCCAGTGCCGGGGAGACTGAAGCTTTCTTT. Amino acid sequence: CASAGETEAFF.

The V gene is TRBV20-1, the J gene TRBJ1-1, with a tentative D call TRBD1 (5 bases). V lost 4 bases to trimming and J lost 4 bases, with 7 bases between them. This CDR3 region has 11 residues. Germline assignment: CDR1 DFQATT and CDR2 SNEGSKA (reference sequence). The CDR3, as DNA: TGCAGTGCTAACGGGGGCACTGAAGCTTTCTTT. Translated: CSANGGTEAFF.

V gene TRBV6-6 combines with J gene TRBJ1-2; a possible D gene is TRBD1 (5 bases). CDR1 is MNHNY, CDR2 SVGAGI, per germline (reference sequence). The CDR3 covers 14 residues. Trimming shortened V by 6 bases and J by 3 bases, and 14 bases separated the two germline ends. CDR3 loop: CASRLRGLDYGYTF. As DNA, the CDR3 is TGTGCCAGCAGACTGCGGGGGTTAGACTATGGCTACACCTTC.

The J gene is TRBJ1-1, the V gene TRBV5-1, with D perhaps matching TRBD1 (6 bases). Trimming shortened V by 4 bases and J by 4 bases, and 20 bases separated the two germline ends. The CDR3 spans 16 residues. Germline V gene lookup returns CDR1 SGHRS and CDR2 YFSETQ. The CDR3 bases are TGCGCCAGCAGCAAAACAGGGATGGTGGATATCACTGAAGCTTTCTTT. It codes for CASSKTGMVDITEAFF. The full variable domain, rest sourced from reference TRBV5-1 and TRBJ1-1, is KAGVTQTPRYLIKTRGQQVTLSCSPISGHRSVSWYQQTPGQGLQFLFEYFSETQRNKGNFPGRFSGRQFSNSRSEMNVSTLELGDSALYLCASSKTGMVDITEAFFGQGTRLTVV.

The chain couples TRBV5-5 to TRBJ1-5, with 7 bases that match TRBD1. The junction had 19 bases not matched to a gene; V was cut back by 3 bases and J by 1 base. CDR1 SGHKS and CDR2 YYEKEE come from the germline V gene (reference sequence). The CDR3 runs 20 residues. CDR3 sequence (DNA): TGTGCCAGCAGCTCGGAATACAGGGGACCCCTAATCCTGAGCAATCAGCCCCAGCATTTT. Translation: CASSSEYRGPLILSNQPQHF.

For the CDR3, the DNA is TGTGCCAGCAGCGTCCAGGGGGCTAACTACGAGCAGTACTTC. This gives the protein CASSVQGANYEQYF. The chain employs TRBV9 and TRBJ2-7, with TRBD1 matching over 8 bases. The V and J ends lost 2 bases and 3 bases, in that order; junction bases with no gene match: 4. Germline loops: CDR1 SGDLS, CDR2 YYNGEE. The CDR3 is 14 residues long.

This CDR3 reads CAISFGTGDDQPQHF. The CDR3 region has the DNA TGTGCCATCAGTTTTGGGACAGGGGACGATCAGCCCCAGCATTTT. This chain connects TRBV10-3 to TRBJ1-5; the match to TRBD1 covers 10 bases. This CDR3 has 15 amino acids. V shed 5 bases and J 5 bases; nucleotides not matched to a gene: 6. Germline V CDR1 and CDR2: ENHRY, SYGVKD.

J is TRBJ1-2 and V is TRBV6-2 or TRBV6-3; 7 nucleotides agree with TRBD1. This CDR3 spans 18 amino acids. The germline V gene encodes CDR1 MNHEY and CDR2 SVGEGT. Trimming at V came to 6 bases and at J to 9 bases, leaving 25 bases not matched to a gene. DNA for the CDR3: TGTGCCAGCAGCGCTCCCAATTCGTTTAAGGGGGCGCGGAGAAGCTACACCTTC. This sequence encodes CASSAPNSFKGARRSYTF.

The chain couples TRBV7-8 to TRBJ1-5, with D possibly TRBD1 on 6 matching bases. Germline CDR1 and CDR2: SGHVS and FQNEAQ. CDR3 size: 15 residues. V was cut by 5 bases and J by 6 bases, with 17 bases left in between. The CDR3 DNA reads TGTGCCAGCAGCCCTTGGGGGCAGTATGGTCAGCCCCAGCATTTT. Translating it yields CASSPWGQYGQPQHF.

V usage is TRBV7-3 and J usage is TRBJ2-3, with 9 bases identical to TRBD2. J lost 0 bases, V lost 1 base, and 8 bases had no gene match. There are 18 residues in the CDR3. CDR1 and CDR2 (germline): SGHTA, FQGTGA. In DNA, the CDR3 is TGTGCCAGCAGCTTAAGGGCTAGCGGGGTGACTAGCACAGATACGCAGTATTTT. This translates into CASSLRASGVTSTDTQYF.

The genes are TRBV24-1 and TRBJ1-3; D is unclear. Germline CDR1 and CDR2: KGHDR and SFDVKD. This CDR3 has 14 residues. Trimming removed 3 bases at V and 0 bases at J, with 5 bases between. The chain's CDR3 is CATSDIYSGNTIYF. CDR3 nucleotide sequence: TGTGCCACCAGTGATATATACTCTGGAAACACCATATATTTT.

This chain uses TRBV7-2 with TRBJ1-5; perhaps TRBD1 as D (6 bases). The CDR3 is 15 residues long. Trimming stripped 1 base from V and 7 bases from J, with 14 bases between. Germline CDR1 reads SGHTA; CDR2 reads FQGNSA. The CDR3 DNA follows: TGTGCCAGCAGCTTAGAGCAGGGGCGCGGACAGCCCCAGCATTTT. It encodes CASSLEQGRGQPQHF.

This chain joins TRBV5-1 and TRBJ2-3, with 16 bases identical to TRBD2. The CDR3 length is 16 residues. Germline CDR1 is SGHRS and CDR2 is YFSETQ. The trim removed 4 bases at V and 7 bases at J, leaving 6 bases unmatched. The CDR3 sequence is CASSPGTSGGANTQYF. The CDR3, as DNA: TGCGCCAGCAGCCCAGGGACTAGCGGGGGGGCAAATACGCAGTATTTT. The variable domain in full, with the rest retrieved from reference TRBV5-1 and TRBJ2-3, is KAGVTQTPRYLIKTRGQQVTLSCSPISGHRSVSWYQQTPGQGLQFLFEYFSETQRNKGNFPGRFSGRQFSNSRSEMNVSTLELGDSALYLCASSPGTSGGANTQYFGPGTRLTVL.

J is TRBJ2-3 and V is TRBV7-6, with 9 nucleotides matching TRBD2. Germline loops: CDR1 SGHVS, CDR2 FNYEAQ. This CDR3 is 14 amino acids long. The junction had 6 bases not matched to a gene; V was cut back by 6 bases and J by 5 bases. The CDR3 region has the DNA TGTGCCAGCAGGGCGGGGGGGGTGAAAGATACGCAGTATTTT. Translation gives CASRAGGVKDTQYF.

In this sample, this clone turned up a few times. This chain uses TRBV7-3 with TRBJ2-2; 7 nucleotides match TRBD1. Germline V gene data show CDR1 as SGHTA and CDR2 as FQGTGA. V lost 6 bases to trimming and J lost 4 bases; unmatched junction nucleotides: 2. This CDR3 is 13 amino acids long. The CDR3 reads CASRQGSTGELFF. CDR3 DNA: TGTGCCAGCAGACAGGGGAGCACCGGGGAGCTGTTTTTT.

The chain joins TRBV5-4 to TRBJ2-1, with D maybe TRBD2 (6 bases). With 0 bases removed from V and 10 bases from J, the gap between germline ends came to 8 bases. The CDR3 is made up of 12 amino acids. Germline V lookup: CDR1 SGHNT, CDR2 YYREEE (reference sequence). CDR3 nucleotide sequence: TGTGCCAGCAGCTTGGCAGCGGGCGAGCAGTTCTTC. This gives the protein CASSLAAGEQFF.

The V call is TRBV18, the J call TRBJ2-7; 8 nucleotides align to TRBD2. CDR3 length: 15 residues. Germline V gene sequence: CDR1 KGHSH, CDR2 LQKENI. V shed 3 bases, J shed 1 base, and the junction held 5 bases outside the gene matches. The CDR3 loop is CASSPPERGSYEQYF. CDR3 DNA: TGTGCCAGCTCACCCCCAGAGCGGGGGTCCTACGAGCAGTACTTC.

The CDR3 bases are TGTGCCAGCAGCTTAGGAACGACAGCCACCGGGGAGCTGTTTTTT. Amino acid sequence: CASSLGTTATGELFF. The chain couples TRBV7-8 to TRBJ2-2, with a tentative D call TRBD1 (5 bases). In germline, CDR1 is SGHVS, CDR2 FQNEAQ. V lost 1 base and J lost 4, with 10 bases in between. This CDR3 is built from 15 residues.

This chain uses TRBV27 with TRBJ1-1; D unresolved. Germline CDR1 and CDR2: MNHEY and SMNVEV (reference sequence). This CDR3 is built from 12 residues. Trimming shortened V by 11 bases and J by 1 base, and 11 bases separated the two germline ends. The CDR3 region is CAAMTGNTEAFF. DNA of the CDR3: TGTGCCGCCATGACGGGGAACACTGAAGCTTTCTTT.

Concerning this clone: Additional DNA sequences in this sample encode the identical CDR3. V gene TRBV9 combines with J gene TRBJ2-2; TRBD2 agrees at 8 bases. V shed 3 bases and J 1 base; nucleotides not matched to a gene: 2. The V gene's germline CDR1 is SGDLS and CDR2 YYNGEE. The length of the CDR3 is 15 residues. The CDR3 loop reads CASSGLAGNTGELFF. The CDR3 DNA follows: TGTGCCAGCAGCGGTCTAGCGGGGAACACCGGGGAGCTGTTTTTT.